This T cell receptor beta chain was retrieved from a study of cytomegalovirus exposure and HLA in healthy donors. Germline assignment: CDR1 SGHTA and CDR2 FQGNSA. Trimming cost V 5 bases and J 2 bases, with 13 bases left between them. This CDR3 comprises 14 residues. Using immunoSEQ multiplex PCR, the repertoire was profiled, and TCRdb retains in-frame clones only, with some absent. This table has 100,000 or so clones, 87% appearing once. A roughly 120-subject validation cohort, separate from the approximately 720-subject first cohort, supplied the donors. As regards this clone: What it recognizes is unknown.

Points from the study as a whole: The finding came from a later analysis; first-cohort TCR clusters tended to co-occur in the 110 or so validation repertoires.

The genes are TRBV7-2 and TRBJ2-7; possibly TRBD2 for D (6 bases). The material sequenced was PBMCs. The sequence was collected from a man younger than 30 in good health and CMV-seropositive. The CDR3 DNA follows: TGTGCCAGCAGCCCGAACGGGGGTCCCTACGAGCAGTACTTC. This encodes CASSPNGGPYEQYF.